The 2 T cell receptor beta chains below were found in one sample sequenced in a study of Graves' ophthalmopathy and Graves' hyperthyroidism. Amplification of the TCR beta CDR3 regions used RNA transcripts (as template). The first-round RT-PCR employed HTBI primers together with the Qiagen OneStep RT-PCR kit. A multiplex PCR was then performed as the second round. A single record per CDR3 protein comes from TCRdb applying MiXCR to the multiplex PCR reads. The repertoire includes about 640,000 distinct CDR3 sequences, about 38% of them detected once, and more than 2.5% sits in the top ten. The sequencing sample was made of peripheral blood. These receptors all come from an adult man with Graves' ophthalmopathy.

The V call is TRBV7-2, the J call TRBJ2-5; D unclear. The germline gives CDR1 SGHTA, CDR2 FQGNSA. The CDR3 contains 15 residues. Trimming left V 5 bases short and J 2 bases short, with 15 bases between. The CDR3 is CASSQEWAEQETQYF. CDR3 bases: TGTGCCAGCAGCCAAGAGTGGGCAGAACAAGAGACCCAGTACTTC.

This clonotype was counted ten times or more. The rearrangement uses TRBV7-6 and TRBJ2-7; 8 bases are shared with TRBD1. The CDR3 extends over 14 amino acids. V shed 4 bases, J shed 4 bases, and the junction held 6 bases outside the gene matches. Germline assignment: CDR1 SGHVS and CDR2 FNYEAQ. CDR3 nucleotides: TGTGCCAGCAGCTCGGACAGGGAGGCGTACGAGCAGTACTTC. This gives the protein CASSSDREAYEQYF.